Listed here are 2 T cell receptor beta chains from one sample, sequenced in a study of control samples from healthy donors and cancer patients. The protocol was immunoSEQ multiplex PCR, while the TCRdb copy is restricted to in-frame clones and leaves out a portion. The sample has 110,000 or so clones; approximately 82% are singletons. The sample taken for sequencing was blood. Source of these receptors: a young man in good health.

The chain carries TRBV5-6 and TRBJ1-5; weak D call: TRBD1 (6 bases). The germline V and J ends were trimmed by 2 bases and 0 bases, with 12 bases remaining between them. The length of the CDR3 is 16 residues. Per the germline V gene, CDR1 is SGHDT and CDR2 is YYEEEE. This chain's CDR3 is CASSFGGAHSNQPQHF. In nucleotides, the CDR3 is TGTGCCAGCAGCTTCGGGGGGGCCCATAGCAATCAGCCCCAGCATTTT.

This chain links TRBV19 with TRBJ2-3; 8 bases fit TRBD1. Trimming took 10 bases from V and 0 from J; bases not matched to a gene: 6. Germline V gene lookup returns CDR1 LNHDA and CDR2 SQIVND (reference sequence). This CDR3 has 14 residues. The CDR3 reads CATSWDRSTDTQYF. CDR3 nucleotide sequence: TGTGCCACATCCTGGGACAGGAGCACAGATACGCAGTATTTT.